Listed here is a single T cell receptor (beta chain). Amplification used 60 Vbeta primers and 13 Jbeta primers. Some clones are missing from TCRdb's copy, which holds only in-frame ones; the method was immunoSEQ multiplex PCR. This sample has 150,000 or so clones, with 60% to 80% found just once. The data are from a study of cytomegalovirus exposure and HLA in healthy donors. About the research overall: As an earlier analysis found, some 180 million T cells yielded about 120 million unique TCR beta sequences.

The sequenced sample was PBMCs. The receptor's source is a woman in her forties in good health and CMV-seronegative.

CDR3 region: CASRGTGVLRSNQPQHF. Written as DNA, the CDR3 is TGTGCCAGCAGAGGGACAGGGGTATTAAGAAGCAATCAGCCCCAGCATTTT. The chain has TRBV27 and TRBJ1-5; TRBD1 matches at 10 bases. The CDR3 is made up of 17 amino acids. Germline CDR1 reads MNHEY; CDR2 reads SMNVEV (reference sequence). The V segment lost 6 bases and the J segment 1 base; nucleotides outside the gene matches: 9.